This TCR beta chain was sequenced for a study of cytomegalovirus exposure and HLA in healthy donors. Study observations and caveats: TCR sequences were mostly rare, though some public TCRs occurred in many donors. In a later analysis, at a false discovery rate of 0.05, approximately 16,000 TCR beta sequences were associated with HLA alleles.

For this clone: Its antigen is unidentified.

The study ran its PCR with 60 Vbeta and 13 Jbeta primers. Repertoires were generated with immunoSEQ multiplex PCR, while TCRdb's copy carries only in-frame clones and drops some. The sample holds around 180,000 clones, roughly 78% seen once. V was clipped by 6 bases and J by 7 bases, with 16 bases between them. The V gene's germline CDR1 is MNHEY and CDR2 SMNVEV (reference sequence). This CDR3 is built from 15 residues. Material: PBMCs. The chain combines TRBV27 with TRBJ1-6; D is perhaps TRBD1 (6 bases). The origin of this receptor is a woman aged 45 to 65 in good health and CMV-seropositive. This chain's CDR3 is CASRKVDRRNSPLHF. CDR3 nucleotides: TGTGCCAGCAGAAAAGTGGACAGAAGAAATTCACCCCTCCACTTT.